The following is a T cell receptor beta chain sequence with its context. The target antigen is unknown. The data belong to a study of cytomegalovirus exposure and HLA in healthy donors. Study-wide results and caveats: Researchers reported from a later analysis that most CMV-associated TCR beta chains appeared HLA-restricted. It was in a later analysis that TCR association rates were seen to vary by HLA locus, highest for DRB1 and lowest for HLA-C. Solely CMV serostatus was available to characterize immune exposure.

Germline V gene data show CDR1 as SNHLY and CDR2 as FYNNEI. Trimming took off 4 bases at V and 0 bases at J, with 4 bases between the two ends. There are 14 residues in the CDR3. Primers included in the PCR were 60 Vbeta and 13 Jbeta primers. The assay was immunoSEQ multiplex PCR, and TCRdb's table has in-frame clones only and misses some. The sample contains roughly 150,000 clones, 60% to 80% of which appear only once. The receptor comes from a woman between 25 and 40 years old in good health and CMV-seronegative. V is TRBV2 and J is TRBJ1-6; D is unclear. Sequenced input: PBMCs. The CDR3 sequence: CASSVLSYNSPLHF. CDR3 in DNA: TGTGCCAGCAGTGTTCTCTCCTATAATTCACCCCTCCACTTT.